Listed here are 28 T cell receptor beta chains from one sample, sequenced in a study of long-term antiretroviral therapy in people with HIV. This was the immunoSEQ v3.0 assay at survey level. Clones were read by immunoSEQ multiplex PCR, and TCRdb kept only the in-frame ones, dropping some. The sample holds 17,000 or so clones, more than 85% seen once. Sequencing used unsorted PBMCs, obtained 0.3 years after starting antiretroviral therapy. The source is a man aged 60 to 69 with HIV.

The chain carries TRBV9 and TRBJ2-2, with 10 bases lining up with TRBD2. The V gene end was trimmed by 0 bases and the J gene end by 3 bases; junction bases not matched to a gene: 8. CDR3 length: 18 amino acids. Germline V gives CDR1 SGDLS, CDR2 YYNGEE. CDR3 DNA sequence: TGTGCCAGCAGCGTAGCCGCGCTAGCGGGAGTCGACACCGGGGAGCTGTTTTTT. Its protein product is CASSVAALAGVDTGELFF.

The rearrangement joins TRBV11-1 to TRBJ2-1, with 10 bases matching TRBD1. Germline loops: CDR1 SGHAT, CDR2 FQDESV (reference sequence). The CDR3 extends over 16 amino acids. Losses at the gene ends were 0 bases for V and 5 bases for J; bases not matched to a gene: 4. The chain's CDR3 is CASSLAWTGGHNEQFF. The CDR3 region has the DNA TGTGCCAGCAGCTTAGCATGGACAGGGGGGCACAATGAGCAGTTCTTC.

This clone was recorded only once. The chain employs TRBV19 and TRBJ1-5; 11 bases are shared with TRBD1. The CDR3 is 15 amino acids. V shed 6 bases, J shed 5 bases, and the junction held 6 bases outside the gene matches. Germline lookup yields CDR1 LNHDA and CDR2 SQIVND (reference sequence). The CDR3 protein is CASRRTGGVDQPQHF. The CDR3 DNA reads as TGTGCCAGTAGGAGGACAGGGGGCGTCGATCAGCCCCAGCATTTT. The whole variable domain, remainder taken from reference TRBV19 and TRBJ1-5, is DGGITQSPKYLFRKEGQNVTLSCEQNLNHDAMYWYRQDPGQGLRLIYYSQIVNDFQKGDIAEGYSVSREKKESFPLTVTSAQKNPTAFYLCASRRTGGVDQPQHFGDGTRLSIL.

This clone was detected only once. This rearrangement joins TRBV5-5 to TRBJ2-7; D may be TRBD2 (5 bases). V lost 1 base, J lost 0 bases, and 11 bases lay in between. Germline V lookup: CDR1 SGHKS, CDR2 YYEKEE (reference sequence). The CDR3 length is 15 residues. Here the CDR3 reads CASSLLLGSSYEQYF. The CDR3, as DNA: TGTGCCAGCAGCTTGCTACTAGGTAGCTCCTACGAGCAGTACTTC.

The V and J genes are TRBV10-1 and TRBJ2-1; D is uncertain. The ends were cut back, 0 bases at V and 7 bases at J, with 10 bases in the middle. Germline CDR1 reads WNHNN; CDR2 reads SYGVQD (reference sequence). CDR3 length equals 14 residues. The CDR3 DNA reads TGCGCCAGCAGTGAGTCGGACGATCGTAATGAGCAGTTCTTC. As protein: CASSESDDRNEQFF.

The chain carries TRBV6-5 and TRBJ1-2; a possible D gene is TRBD1 (6 bases). V was pared by 9 bases and J by 5 bases, with 13 bases between. Germline V gene data show CDR1 as MNHEY and CDR2 as SVGAGI. The CDR3 sequence is 12 residues long. The CDR3 sequence: CASWTADYGYTF. The CDR3 nucleotides read TGTGCCAGTTGGACAGCGGATTATGGCTACACCTTC.

In this sample, this clone turned up once. V and J are TRBV4-1 and TRBJ1-4, with TRBD1 matching 7 bases. The V gene end was trimmed by 0 bases and the J gene end by 2 bases; junction bases not matched to a gene: 12. The length of the CDR3 is 19 residues. Germline CDR1 is MGHRA and CDR2 is YSYEKL. The CDR3 region has the DNA TGCGCCAGCAGCCAAGATTTTGCGACAGGGTTAACGACTAATGAAAAACTGTTTTTT. This translates into CASSQDFATGLTTNEKLFF.

The chain uses TRBV15 and TRBJ1-1; TRBD1 matches 7 bases. Germline trimming cut 0 bases from V and 4 bases from J; bases unmatched to any gene: 8. This CDR3 region has 16 residues. Germline CDR1 LNHNV, CDR2 YYDKDF (reference sequence). The CDR3 is CATSRETGTVFTEAFF. The CDR3 DNA sequence: TGTGCCACCAGCAGAGAAACAGGGACAGTCTTCACTGAAGCTTTCTTT.

This chain uses TRBV11-2 with TRBJ2-5; D might be TRBD2 (6 bases). The V end lost 3 bases, the J end lost 1 base, and 9 bases lay between the germline ends. This CDR3 is 14 amino acids long. Germline V gene data show CDR1 as SGHAT and CDR2 as FQNNGV. The CDR3 sequence: CASSFGGAQETQYF. Here the CDR3 DNA reads TGTGCCAGCAGCTTCGGAGGGGCCCAAGAGACCCAGTACTTC.

The gene calls are TRBV6-6 and TRBJ2-3, with no clear D. Trimming cost V 2 bases and J 6 bases, with 6 bases left between them. Per germline, CDR1 MNHNY and CDR2 SVGAGI (reference sequence). This CDR3 comprises 12 residues. DNA of the CDR3: TGTGCCAGCAGTTACGAGTCCGATACGCAGTATTTT. Translating gives CASSYESDTQYF.

This chain links TRBV18 with TRBJ1-3; D remains ambiguous. This CDR3 has 14 amino acids. CDR1 is KGHSH, CDR2 LQKENI, per germline. The ends were cut back, 3 bases at V and 2 bases at J, with 8 bases in the middle. Written as DNA, the CDR3 is TGTGCCAGCTCACCCGACGGGGCTGGAAACACCATATATTTT. The encoded protein is CASSPDGAGNTIYF.

This chain uses TRBV5-1 with TRBJ2-7, with 10 bases identical to TRBD2. Germline V gives CDR1 SGHRS, CDR2 YFSETQ. The CDR3 extends over 17 amino acids. With V trimmed by 0 bases and J by 2 bases, 8 bases remained unmatched. CDR3 in DNA: TGCGCCAGCAGCTTGGGGGTCAGAAGCGGGGGGGCCTACGAGCAGTACTTC. Protein sequence: CASSLGVRSGGAYEQYF.

The chain employs TRBV5-1 and TRBJ2-7; 8 nucleotides align to TRBD1. The CDR3 loop spans 16 amino acids. The ends lost 4 bases at V and 3 bases at J; junction bases unmatched: 12. Germline CDR1 SGHRS, CDR2 YFSETQ. The CDR3 DNA reads as TGCGCCAGCAGCGTAAATCCGGGACAGGAATACTACGAGCAGTACTTC. Translating it yields CASSVNPGQEYYEQYF.

The chain joins TRBV7-9 to TRBJ2-7; a possible D gene is TRBD1 (6 bases). The CDR3 covers 13 residues. Trimming removed 3 bases at V and 4 bases at J, with 10 bases between. The V gene's germline CDR1 is SEHNR and CDR2 FQNEAQ (reference sequence). In nucleotides, the CDR3 is TGTGCCAGCAGCTTTGGCCAGGGGTACGAGCAGTACTTC. Its translation is CASSFGQGYEQYF.

This rearrangement joins TRBV7-9 to TRBJ2-7, with a weak D call TRBD2 (5 bases). CDR1 and CDR2 from the germline V gene are SEHNR and FQNEAQ (reference sequence). The CDR3 contains 14 residues. V lost 1 base, J lost 3 bases, and 10 bases lay in between. In DNA form, the CDR3 reads TGTGCCAGCAGCTTAGAGGGAGACCTCTACGAGCAGTACTTC. Its protein product is CASSLEGDLYEQYF.

This clone was counted a single time. The chain employs TRBV27 and TRBJ1-4; the D is unclear. CDR3 length equals 13 residues. V lost 2 bases and J 8 bases, leaving 9 bases between the germline ends. Per germline, CDR1 MNHEY and CDR2 SMNVEV (reference sequence). The CDR3, as DNA: TGTGCCAGCAGTTTAATGCGACGCGAAAAACTGTTTTTT. Protein product: CASSLMRREKLFF.

V and J are TRBV6-5 and TRBJ2-7; 9 bases are a match to TRBD2. With V trimmed by 6 bases and J by 4 bases, 10 bases remained unmatched. The CDR3 is 15 amino acids. Germline assignment: CDR1 MNHEY and CDR2 SVGAGI. The CDR3 region has the DNA TGTGCCAGCAGGCCCCGAGCGGGAGGAACATACGAGCAGTACTTC. This codes for CASRPRAGGTYEQYF.

The chain is built from TRBV9 and TRBJ2-5; 10 nucleotides line up with TRBD2. The CDR3 runs 15 residues. Germline lookup yields CDR1 SGDLS and CDR2 YYNGEE. The V and J ends lost 4 bases and 5 bases, in that order; junction bases with no gene match: 8. CDR3 loop: CASSMMGTSEETQYF. In nucleotides, the CDR3 is TGTGCCAGCAGCATGATGGGGACTAGCGAGGAGACCCAGTACTTC.

The chain links TRBV5-6 to TRBJ1-2, with D possibly being TRBD1 (6 bases). Trimming pared 4 bases from V and 5 bases from J, leaving 24 bases between. Germline V gives CDR1 SGHDT, CDR2 YYEEEE. The CDR3 runs to 17 residues. CDR3 nucleotide sequence: TGTGCCAGCAGCCCCCCGGTAGGGGGGGGCGTTCAGTATGGCTACACCTTC. Amino acid sequence: CASSPPVGGGVQYGYTF.

The chain carries TRBV27 and TRBJ1-1; D call uncertain. Germline CDR1 MNHEY, CDR2 SMNVEV (reference sequence). Trimming pared 6 bases from V and 1 base from J, leaving 15 bases between. CDR3 length equals 15 residues. Here the CDR3 DNA reads TGTGCCAGCAGCTTAATCCCCAGGCGGAACACTGAAGCTTTCTTT. It is translated as CASSLIPRRNTEAFF.

The rearrangement joins TRBV21-1 to TRBJ2-3; the DNA was not compared with TRBD2, the D call given in the table. TRBV21-1 is classified as a pseudogene. This CDR3 has 15 amino acids. CDR3 DNA: TGTGCCAGCAGCAGGGAGCGGGTTAGCACAGATACGCAGTATTTT. It specifies CASSRERVSTDTQYF.

V usage is TRBV6-6 and J usage is TRBJ2-7; the D gene is possibly TRBD1 (5 bases). This CDR3 region has 15 residues. The germline V gene has CDR1 MNHNY and CDR2 SVGAGI (reference sequence). The germline V and J ends were trimmed by 2 bases and 2 bases, with 13 bases remaining between them. The CDR3 here is CASSYPGRATYEQYF. In DNA form, the CDR3 reads TGTGCCAGCAGTTACCCGGGCAGGGCCACCTACGAGCAGTACTTC.

CDR3 loop: CASSEEGSGGYTF. In DNA, the CDR3 is TGTGCCAGCAGTGAAGAAGGGAGTGGTGGCTACACCTTC. This chain links TRBV2 with TRBJ1-2, with D uncertain. Trimming pared 1 base from V and 7 bases from J, leaving 10 bases between. The CDR3 is 13 residues long. Germline V gene sequence: CDR1 SNHLY, CDR2 FYNNEI.

This chain joins TRBV5-1 and TRBJ2-2; 7 bases align to TRBD2. This CDR3 has 16 residues. Germline trimming cut 0 bases from V and 0 bases from J; bases unmatched to any gene: 2. Germline CDR1 is SGHRS and CDR2 is YFSETQ. The CDR3, as DNA: TGCGCCAGCAGCTTGGGTGCGGGGGCGAACACCGGGGAGCTGTTTTTT. This sequence encodes CASSLGAGANTGELFF.

This clone appeared once. CDR3 loop: CASSFGLAGASYEQYF. CDR3 bases: TGTGCCAGCAGCTTCGGACTAGCGGGGGCATCCTACGAGCAGTACTTC. This chain uses TRBV7-8 with TRBJ2-7, with 13 bases that match TRBD2. J was trimmed by 1 base and V by 3 bases; bases with no gene match: 3. Germline V gives CDR1 SGHVS, CDR2 FQNEAQ. The CDR3 covers 16 residues. Based on the CDR3 plus reference TRBV7-8 and TRBJ2-7, the full variable domain is GAGVSQSPRYKVAKRGQDVALRCDPISGHVSLFWYQQALGQGPEFLTYFQNEAQLDKSGLPSDRFFAERPEGSVSTLKIQRTQQEDSAVYLCASSFGLAGASYEQYFGPGTRLTVT.

The chain couples TRBV19 to TRBJ1-2; TRBD1 is a possible D gene (6 bases). CDR1 is LNHDA, CDR2 SQIVND, per germline (reference sequence). Between the trimmed V and J ends, which lost 8 bases and 4 bases, there was a span of 8 bases. The CDR3 is 11 residues long. The chain's CDR3 is CASQQGYGYTF. DNA for the CDR3: TGTGCCAGTCAACAGGGCTATGGCTACACCTTC.

The count of this clone is one. This CDR3 is CASSLFASGSPNEQFF. CDR3 coding DNA: TGTGCCAGCAGCTTATTTGCTAGCGGGAGTCCCAATGAGCAGTTCTTC. V usage is TRBV11-2 and J usage is TRBJ2-1; TRBD2 matches at 10 bases. CDR1 and CDR2 (germline): SGHAT, FQNNGV. CDR3 length: 16 residues. V lost 2 bases and J lost 6; bases outside the gene matches: 7.

The gene calls are TRBV18 and TRBJ1-5, with 7 bases fitting TRBD1. The CDR3 runs to 15 residues. V shed 4 bases, J shed 4 bases, and the junction held 7 bases outside the gene matches. Looked up from germline, CDR1 is KGHSH and CDR2 is LQKENI. The CDR3 reads CASSLSGQKNQPQHF. The CDR3 nucleotides read TGTGCCAGCTCACTTTCGGGACAGAAAAATCAGCCCCAGCATTTT.